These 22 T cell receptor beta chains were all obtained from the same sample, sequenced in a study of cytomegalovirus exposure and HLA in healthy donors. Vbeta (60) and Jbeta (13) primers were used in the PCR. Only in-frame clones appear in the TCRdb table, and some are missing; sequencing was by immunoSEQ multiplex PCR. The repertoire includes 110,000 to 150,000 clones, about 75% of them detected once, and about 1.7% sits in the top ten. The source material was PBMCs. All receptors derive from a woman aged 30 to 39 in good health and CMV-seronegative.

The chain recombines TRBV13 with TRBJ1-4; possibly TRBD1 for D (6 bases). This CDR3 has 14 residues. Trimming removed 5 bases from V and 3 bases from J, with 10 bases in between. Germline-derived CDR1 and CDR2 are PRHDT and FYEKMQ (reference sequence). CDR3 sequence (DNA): TGTGCCAGCAGCATCAGGGGTTCTAATGAAAAACTGTTTTTT. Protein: CASSIRGSNEKLFF.

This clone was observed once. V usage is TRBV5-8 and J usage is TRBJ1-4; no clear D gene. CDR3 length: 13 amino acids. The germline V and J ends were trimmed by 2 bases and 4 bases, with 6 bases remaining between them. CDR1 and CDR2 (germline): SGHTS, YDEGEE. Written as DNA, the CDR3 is TGTGCCAGCAGCTTTTTAATTAATGAAAAACTGTTTTTT. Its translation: CASSFLINEKLFF.

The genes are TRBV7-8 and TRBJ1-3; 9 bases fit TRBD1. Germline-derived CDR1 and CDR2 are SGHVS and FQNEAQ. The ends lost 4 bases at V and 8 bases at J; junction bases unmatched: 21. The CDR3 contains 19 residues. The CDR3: CASSSQFYRDREKGDTIYF. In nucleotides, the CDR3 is TGTGCCAGCAGCTCGCAATTTTACCGGGACAGGGAAAAAGGGGACACCATATATTTT. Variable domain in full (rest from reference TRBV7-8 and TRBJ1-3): GAGVSQSPRYKVAKRGQDVALRCDPISGHVSLFWYQQALGQGPEFLTYFQNEAQLDKSGLPSDRFFAERPEGSVSTLKIQRTQQEDSAVYLCASSSQFYRDREKGDTIYFGEGSWLTVV.

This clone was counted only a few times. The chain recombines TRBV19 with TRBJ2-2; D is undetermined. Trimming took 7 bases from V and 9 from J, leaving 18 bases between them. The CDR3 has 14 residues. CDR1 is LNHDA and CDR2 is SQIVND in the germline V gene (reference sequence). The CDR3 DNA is TGTGCCAGTATTGGTGGGCCCTACGACAGGGAGCTGTTTTTT. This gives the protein CASIGGPYDRELFF.

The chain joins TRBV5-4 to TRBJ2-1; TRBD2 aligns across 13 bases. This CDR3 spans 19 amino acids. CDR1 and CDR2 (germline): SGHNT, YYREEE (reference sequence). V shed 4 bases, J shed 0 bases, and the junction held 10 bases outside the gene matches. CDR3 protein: CASSPRTSGGRSSYNEQFF. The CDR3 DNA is TGTGCCAGCAGCCCTAGGACTAGCGGGGGCCGGAGCTCCTACAATGAGCAGTTCTTC.

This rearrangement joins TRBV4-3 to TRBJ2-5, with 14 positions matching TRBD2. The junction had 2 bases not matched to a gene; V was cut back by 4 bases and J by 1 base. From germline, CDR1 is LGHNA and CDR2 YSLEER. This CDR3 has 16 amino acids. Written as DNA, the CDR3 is TGCGCCAGCAGCCCGGGACTAGCGGGGGCCCAAGAGACCCAGTACTTC. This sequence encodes CASSPGLAGAQETQYF.

The CDR3 here is CASSDGAGAITTGELFF. In DNA form, the CDR3 reads TGCGCCAGCAGCGACGGGGCGGGGGCGATAACAACCGGGGAGCTGTTTTTT. The chain carries TRBV5-1 and TRBJ2-2, with D perhaps TRBD2 (7 bases). Trimming cost V 4 bases and J 5 bases, with 21 bases left between them. The CDR3 totals 17 residues. The germline CDR1 and CDR2 sequences are SGHRS and YFSETQ. Full variable domain (missing parts from reference TRBV5-1 and TRBJ2-2): KAGVTQTPRYLIKTRGQQVTLSCSPISGHRSVSWYQQTPGQGLQFLFEYFSETQRNKGNFPGRFSGRQFSNSRSEMNVSTLELGDSALYLCASSDGAGAITTGELFFGEGSRLTVL.

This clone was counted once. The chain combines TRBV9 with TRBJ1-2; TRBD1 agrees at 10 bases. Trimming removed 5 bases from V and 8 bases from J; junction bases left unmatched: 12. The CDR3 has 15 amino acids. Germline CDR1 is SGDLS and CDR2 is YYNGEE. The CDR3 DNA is TGTGCCAGCAGTCACAGTCGGGGGACAGGGGAAGGCTACACCTTC. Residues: CASSHSRGTGEGYTF.

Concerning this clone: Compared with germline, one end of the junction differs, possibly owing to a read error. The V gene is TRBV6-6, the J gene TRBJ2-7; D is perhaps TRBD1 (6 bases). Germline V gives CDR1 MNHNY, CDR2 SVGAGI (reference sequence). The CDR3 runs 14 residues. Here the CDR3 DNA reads TGTGCCAGCAGTCACTCACAGGGAACCTACGAGCAGTACTTC. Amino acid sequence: CASSHSQGTYEQYF.

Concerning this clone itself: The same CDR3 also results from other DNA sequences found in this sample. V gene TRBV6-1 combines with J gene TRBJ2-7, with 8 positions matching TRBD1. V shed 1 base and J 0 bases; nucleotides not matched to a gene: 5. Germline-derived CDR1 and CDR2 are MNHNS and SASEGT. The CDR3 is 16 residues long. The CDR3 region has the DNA TGTGCCAGCAGTGAAGGTCGGGACAGGTTCTCCTACGAGCAGTACTTC. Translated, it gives CASSEGRDRFSYEQYF.

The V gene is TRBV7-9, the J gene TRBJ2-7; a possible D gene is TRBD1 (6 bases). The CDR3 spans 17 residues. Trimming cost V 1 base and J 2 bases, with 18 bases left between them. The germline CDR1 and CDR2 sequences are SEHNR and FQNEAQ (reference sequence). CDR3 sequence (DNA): TGTGCCAGCAGCTTAGTGCTCAGGGGCAGAGGGACCTACGAGCAGTACTTC. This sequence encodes CASSLVLRGRGTYEQYF.

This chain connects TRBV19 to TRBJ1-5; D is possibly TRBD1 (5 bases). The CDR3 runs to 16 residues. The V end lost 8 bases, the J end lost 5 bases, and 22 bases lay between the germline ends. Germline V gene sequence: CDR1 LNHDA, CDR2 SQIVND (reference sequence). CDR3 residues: CASQLTRTTIYQPQHF. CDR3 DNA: TGTGCCAGTCAACTTACCCGGACAACTATATATCAGCCCCAGCATTTT.

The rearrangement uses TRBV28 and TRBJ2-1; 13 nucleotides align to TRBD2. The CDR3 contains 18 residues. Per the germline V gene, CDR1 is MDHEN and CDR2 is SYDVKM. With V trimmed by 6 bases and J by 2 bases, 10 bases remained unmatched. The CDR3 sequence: CASSHHTSGGGTYNEQFF. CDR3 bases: TGTGCCAGCAGCCATCACACTAGCGGGGGGGGGACCTACAATGAGCAGTTCTTC.

The CDR3 sequence: CASSPLPRGSEEQYF. In nucleotides, the CDR3 is TGTGCCAGCAGTCCCCTCCCGCGGGGGTCCGAAGAGCAGTACTTC. J is TRBJ2-7 and V is TRBV6-5; TRBD2 matches 7 bases. V trimming: 5 bases; J trimming: 7 bases; junction bases outside the gene matches: 14. The length of the CDR3 is 15 residues. Germline lookup yields CDR1 MNHEY and CDR2 SVGAGI.

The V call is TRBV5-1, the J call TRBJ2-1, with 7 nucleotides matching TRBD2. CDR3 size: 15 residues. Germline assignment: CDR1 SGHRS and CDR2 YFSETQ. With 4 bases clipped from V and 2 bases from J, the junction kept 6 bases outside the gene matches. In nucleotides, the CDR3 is TGCGCCAGCAGCCTGGAGGCGGGGGCCTACAATGAGCAGTTCTTC. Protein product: CASSLEAGAYNEQFF.

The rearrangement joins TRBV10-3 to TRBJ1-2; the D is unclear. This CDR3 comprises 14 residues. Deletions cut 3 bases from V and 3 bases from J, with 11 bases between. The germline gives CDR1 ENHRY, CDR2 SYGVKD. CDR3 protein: CAISEPGWDYGYTF. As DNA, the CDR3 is TGTGCCATCAGTGAACCAGGCTGGGACTATGGCTACACCTTC.

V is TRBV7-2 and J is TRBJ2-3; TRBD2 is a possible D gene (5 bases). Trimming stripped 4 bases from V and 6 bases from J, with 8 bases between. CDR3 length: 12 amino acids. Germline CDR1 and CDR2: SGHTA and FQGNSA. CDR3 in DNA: TGTGCCAGCAGCTCGCCGGGGGATACGCAGTATTTT. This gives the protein CASSSPGDTQYF. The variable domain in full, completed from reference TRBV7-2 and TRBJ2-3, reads GAGVSQSPSNKVTEKGKDVELRCDPISGHTALYWYRQSLGQGLEFLIYFQGNSAPDKSGLPSDRFSAERTGGSVSTLTIQRTQQEDSAVYLCASSSPGDTQYFGPGTRLTVL.

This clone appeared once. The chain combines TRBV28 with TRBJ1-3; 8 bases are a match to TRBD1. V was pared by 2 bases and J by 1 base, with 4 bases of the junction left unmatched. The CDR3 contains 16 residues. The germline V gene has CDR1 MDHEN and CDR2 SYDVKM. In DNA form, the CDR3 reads TGTGCCAGCAGTTTAACTAGGACAGGGTCTGGAAACACCATATATTTT. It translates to CASSLTRTGSGNTIYF.

CDR3 sequence reads: CASFSLTGKDNEQFF. The CDR3 nucleotides are TGCGCCAGCTTTTCCTTGACAGGGAAGGACAATGAGCAGTTCTTC. V is TRBV4-1 and J is TRBJ2-1; 7 bases are a match to TRBD1. The germline CDR1 and CDR2 sequences are MGHRA and YSYEKL. V dropped 8 bases and J dropped 5; count of bases not matched to a gene: 12. The CDR3 consists of 15 residues.

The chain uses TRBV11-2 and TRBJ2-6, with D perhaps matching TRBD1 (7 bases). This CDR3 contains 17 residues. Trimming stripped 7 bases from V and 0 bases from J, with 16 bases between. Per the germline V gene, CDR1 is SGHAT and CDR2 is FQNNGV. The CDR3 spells CASIQGGENSGANVLTF. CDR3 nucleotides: TGTGCCAGCATCCAGGGGGGTGAGAACTCTGGGGCCAACGTCCTGACTTTC.

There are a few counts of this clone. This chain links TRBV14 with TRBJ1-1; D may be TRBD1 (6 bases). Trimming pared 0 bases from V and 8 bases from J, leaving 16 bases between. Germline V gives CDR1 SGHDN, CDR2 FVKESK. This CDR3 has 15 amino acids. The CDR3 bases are TGTGCCAGCAGCCAAGAGTCGTTCAGGGGCTCAGAAGCTTTCTTT. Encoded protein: CASSQESFRGSEAFF.

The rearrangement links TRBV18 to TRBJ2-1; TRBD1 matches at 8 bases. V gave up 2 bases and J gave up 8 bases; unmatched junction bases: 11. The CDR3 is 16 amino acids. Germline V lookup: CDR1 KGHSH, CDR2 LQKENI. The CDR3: CASSPASGQGWYEQFF. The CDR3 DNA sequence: TGTGCCAGCTCACCAGCATCTGGACAGGGTTGGTATGAGCAGTTCTTC.